This paragraph covers one TCR beta chain sequence. Germline V gene sequence: CDR1 MGHDK, CDR2 SYGVNS. V shed 1 base and J shed 0 bases, with 10 bases lying between them. The CDR3 runs to 16 residues. Frozen PBMC stocks contributed roughly 2.1 micrograms of genomic DNA to the TCR beta libraries. This entry comes from a study of cytotoxic CD8 clonotypes in ibrutinib-treated CLL. Study at large: A mean of about 250,000 productive templates and tens of thousands of productive rearrangements was obtained per sample.

Clones were read by immunoSEQ multiplex PCR, and TCRdb kept only the in-frame ones, dropping some. The table has about 40,000 clones, about 70% seen once. The receptor was derived from a human donor with chronic lymphocytic leukemia. The sample consisted of PBMCs, taken at disease progression, from a patient treated with ibrutinib. The J gene is TRBJ2-4, the V gene TRBV25-1; the D gene is possibly TRBD2 (6 bases). CDR3 coding DNA: TGTGCCAGCAGTGAATTTGGAGGGGTAGCCAAAAACATTCAGTACTTC. Encoded protein: CASSEFGGVAKNIQYF.